One and the same sample provided the 21 T cell receptor beta chains below, sequenced in a study of blood T cell dynamics during melanoma immunotherapy. Sequenced by immunoSEQ multiplex PCR; TCRdb stores in-frame clones only, minus some. Seen here are about 6,300 clones, approximately 91% observed once, and the top ten hold more than 4.5%. The time point: week 3, after first cycle of checkpoint inhibitor. The material sequenced was blood, taken from a patient treated with checkpoint blockade. The receptors originated from a human donor with melanoma.

The rearrangement uses TRBV28 and TRBJ2-2; D not resolved. The V gene's germline CDR1 is MDHEN and CDR2 SYDVKM. Trimming took 2 bases from V and 1 from J, leaving 5 bases between them. This CDR3 comprises 14 residues. The CDR3 DNA reads TGTGCCAGCAGTTTAACGGGGAACACCGGGGAGCTGTTTTTT. Translation: CASSLTGNTGELFF.

Only a few counts were recorded for this clone. This rearrangement joins TRBV11-2 to TRBJ2-2, with D perhaps TRBD1 (5 bases). Germline assignment: CDR1 SGHAT and CDR2 FQNNGV. V lost 3 bases, J lost 4 bases, and 12 bases lay in between. This CDR3 spans 15 amino acids. The CDR3, as DNA: TGTGCCAGCAGCTTCGCCCCAGGGCGCACCGGGGAGCTGTTTTTT. Residues: CASSFAPGRTGELFF.

In this sample, this clone turned up a few times. This chain connects TRBV9 to TRBJ1-6; TRBD1 might be the D (5 bases). CDR3 length: 15 amino acids. The germline V gene has CDR1 SGDLS and CDR2 YYNGEE. V was clipped by 0 bases and J by 7 bases, with 11 bases between them. The CDR3: CASSVGGRANSPLHF. CDR3 nucleotide sequence: TGTGCCAGCAGCGTAGGTGGCAGGGCGAATTCACCCCTCCACTTT.

The genes are TRBV5-1 and TRBJ2-7; TRBD2 is a possible D gene (6 bases). CDR3 size: 15 residues. Germline CDR1 and CDR2: SGHRS and YFSETQ. Trimming took off 0 bases at V and 4 bases at J, with 14 bases between the two ends. The CDR3 bases are TGCGCCAGCAGCTTGGTAGGCGGGGTTTCTTACGAGCAGTACTTC. Protein sequence: CASSLVGGVSYEQYF.

J is TRBJ2-3 and V is TRBV29-1; TRBD1 matches 8 bases. The V gene's germline CDR1 is SQVTM and CDR2 ANQGSEA. The CDR3 covers 14 residues. The V gene end was trimmed by 1 base and the J gene end by 1 base; junction bases not matched to a gene: 1. CDR3 residues: CSVEGGQGTDTQYF. Written as DNA, the CDR3 is TGCAGCGTTGAAGGGGGACAGGGCACAGATACGCAGTATTTT.

V and J are TRBV14 and TRBJ2-7; D ambiguous. CDR1 and CDR2 (germline): SGHDN, FVKESK. Trimming removed 4 bases from V and 4 bases from J, with 14 bases in between. This CDR3 is built from 14 residues. The CDR3 nucleotides are TGTGCCAGCAGCCCGCCTGGGCATCAATACGAGCAGTACTTC. Encoded protein: CASSPPGHQYEQYF.

The chain carries TRBV28 and TRBJ2-1; the D gene is possibly TRBD2 (5 bases). The germline CDR1 and CDR2 sequences are MDHEN and SYDVKM. The germline V and J ends were trimmed by 10 bases and 8 bases, with 15 bases remaining between them. This CDR3 spans 12 amino acids. CDR3 in amino acids: CATGGYSDEQFF. The DNA of the CDR3 is TGTGCCACGGGCGGGTACTCTGATGAGCAGTTCTTC.

The sample holds one count of this clone. J is TRBJ1-5 and V is TRBV29-1; D not certain. Germline loops: CDR1 SQVTM, CDR2 ANQGSEA. Trimming pared 7 bases from V and 6 bases from J, leaving 16 bases between. The CDR3 runs to 13 residues. CDR3 amino acids: CSAAGPRGQPQHF. The CDR3 DNA follows: TGCAGCGCAGCCGGCCCTCGGGGTCAGCCCCAGCATTTT. Based on the CDR3 plus reference TRBV29-1 and TRBJ1-5, the full variable domain is SAVISQKPSRDICQRGTSLTIQCQVDSQVTMMFWYRQQPGQSLTLIATANQGSEATYESGFVIDKFPISRPNLTFSTLTVSNMSPEDSSIYLCSAAGPRGQPQHFGDGTRLSIL.

This chain links TRBV28 with TRBJ2-3; 8 bases fit TRBD2. The germline CDR1 and CDR2 sequences are MDHEN and SYDVKM. V shed 2 bases, J shed 3 bases, and the junction held 4 bases outside the gene matches. This CDR3 has 15 amino acids. CDR3 bases: TGTGCCAGCAGTTTAATAGCGGGGCCGACAGATACGCAGTATTTT. Translation gives CASSLIAGPTDTQYF.

The gene calls are TRBV6-4 and TRBJ2-5; 10 positions match TRBD2. The V and J ends lost 0 bases and 4 bases, in that order; junction bases with no gene match: 2. The CDR3 is 15 amino acids. Germline V gene lookup returns CDR1 MRHNA and CDR2 SNTAGT. The CDR3 sequence is CASSDSAGGPETQYF. CDR3 coding DNA: TGTGCCAGCAGTGACTCAGCGGGGGGGCCAGAGACCCAGTACTTC.

The V gene is TRBV5-6, the J gene TRBJ2-3, with D maybe TRBD2 (6 bases). Germline values: CDR1 SGHDT, CDR2 YYEEEE. The CDR3 consists of 17 residues. Trimming pared 4 bases from V and 0 bases from J, leaving 18 bases between. CDR3 DNA: TGTGCCAGCAGCAACACACAAACTAGCCGGAGCACAGATACGCAGTATTTT. This gives the protein CASSNTQTSRSTDTQYF. The full variable domain, rest sourced from reference TRBV5-6 and TRBJ2-3, is DAGVTQSPTHLIKTRGQQVTLRCSPKSGHDTVSWYQQALGQGPQFIFQYYEEEERQRGNFPDRFSGHQFPNYSSELNVNALLLGDSALYLCASSNTQTSRSTDTQYFGPGTRLTVL.

This chain joins TRBV18 and TRBJ2-1; possibly TRBD1 for D (6 bases). The V gene lost 3 bases and the J gene lost 9 bases, with 9 bases spanning the gap. The CDR3 length is 12 residues. The V gene's germline CDR1 is KGHSH and CDR2 LQKENI. CDR3 sequence (DNA): TGTGCCAGCTCACCCCGACAGGCTGAGCAGTTCTTC. Translated, it gives CASSPRQAEQFF.

This clone was counted a few times. The chain is built from TRBV5-4 and TRBJ1-6; maybe TRBD1 (5 bases). This CDR3 region has 14 residues. Germline loops: CDR1 SGHNT, CDR2 YYREEE (reference sequence). V lost 0 bases, J lost 10 bases, and 11 bases lay in between. CDR3 amino acids: CASSLGGSMSPLHF. In nucleotides, the CDR3 is TGTGCCAGCAGCTTGGGGGGCAGTATGTCACCCCTCCACTTT.

The gene calls are TRBV27 and TRBJ2-1; no clear D gene. Trimming took 5 bases from V and 12 from J, leaving 11 bases between them. The CDR3 consists of 11 residues. CDR1 is MNHEY, CDR2 SMNVEV, per germline (reference sequence). The CDR3 coding sequence is TGTGCCAGCAGTGCCGGGTACGGGCAGTTCTTC. This gives the protein CASSAGYGQFF.

The chain recombines TRBV5-4 with TRBJ2-5; D is unclear. The ends were cut back, 4 bases at V and 5 bases at J, with 15 bases in the middle. The CDR3 length is 14 residues. The germline V gene has CDR1 SGHNT and CDR2 YYREEE (reference sequence). The CDR3 reads CASSGRVRAETQYF. The CDR3, as DNA: TGTGCCAGCAGCGGCCGGGTCAGAGCCGAGACCCAGTACTTC.

The chain recombines TRBV11-2 with TRBJ2-2, with 8 positions matching TRBD2. This CDR3 spans 15 amino acids. The germline CDR1 and CDR2 sequences are SGHAT and FQNNGV. V lost 3 bases, J lost 1 base, and 1 base stayed unmatched. CDR3 nucleotides: TGTGCCAGCAGCTTGGGACTAGGGAACACCGGGGAGCTGTTTTTT. Protein: CASSLGLGNTGELFF.

The CDR3 coding sequence is TGTGCCAGCAGCATTAGCGGGGGGACCTACGAGCAGTACTTC. Encoded protein: CASSISGGTYEQYF. The chain couples TRBV5-4 to TRBJ2-7; 10 bases fit TRBD2. In germline, CDR1 is SGHNT, CDR2 YYREEE (reference sequence). Trimming removed 4 bases from V and 2 bases from J; junction bases left unmatched: 3. There are 14 residues in the CDR3.

J is TRBJ2-7 and V is TRBV6-1; no firm D call. V was trimmed by 8 bases and J by 0 bases, leaving 11 bases between them. Germline values: CDR1 MNHNS, CDR2 SASEGT. This CDR3 is built from 13 residues. The CDR3: CASRAHSSYEQYF. The CDR3 nucleotides are TGTGCCAGCCGGGCACATAGCTCCTACGAGCAGTACTTC.

On this clone itself: One end of the junction varies from germline; a read error may be responsible. The J gene is TRBJ2-7, the V gene TRBV9, with a possible D match to TRBD2 (6 bases). The CDR3 has 13 residues. Germline loops: CDR1 SGDLS, CDR2 YYNGEE. This CDR3 is CASSVGDSSEQYF. CDR3 nucleotides: TGTGCCAGCAGCGTGGGGGACTCCTCCGAGCAGTACTTC.

The rearrangement links TRBV30 to TRBJ1-6; unclear D gene. In germline, CDR1 is GTSNPN, CDR2 SVGIG (reference sequence). Trimming shortened V by 3 bases and J by 10 bases, and 13 bases separated the two germline ends. The CDR3 totals 13 residues. The CDR3 here is CAWSFARRSPLHF. The CDR3 nucleotides read TGTGCCTGGAGCTTTGCCCGGAGGTCACCCCTCCACTTT.

This clone was detected only once. The chain couples TRBV7-8 to TRBJ2-7; 8 bases map to TRBD2. Germline values: CDR1 SGHVS, CDR2 FQNEAQ. V gave up 6 bases and J gave up 2 bases; unmatched junction bases: 15. The CDR3 consists of 17 residues. CDR3 region: CASRLRAGGLYPYEQYF. CDR3 DNA sequence: TGTGCCAGCAGACTCAGGGCGGGGGGCCTCTATCCCTACGAGCAGTACTTC. The whole variable domain, remainder taken from reference TRBV7-8 and TRBJ2-7, is GAGVSQSPRYKVAKRGQDVALRCDPISGHVSLFWYQQALGQGPEFLTYFQNEAQLDKSGLPSDRFFAERPEGSVSTLKIQRTQQEDSAVYLCASRLRAGGLYPYEQYFGPGTRLTVT.